One and the same sample provided the 10 T cell receptor beta chains below, sequenced in a study of beta chain features in type 1 diabetes (dated by TCRdb to 2016 to 2019). What the research found in general, with its limitations: In all four CD4+ subsets, TCRB CDR3 length was moderately but significantly shorter in type 1 diabetes patients.

Receptor libraries were prepared by the immunoSEQ multiplex PCR assay. The High Capacity cDNA Reverse Transcription Kit was used to reverse transcribe all of the isolated RNA, meaning that expressed TCRB transcripts were what got sequenced. TCRdb took this table from immuneACCESS and kept in-frame rearrangements with V and J called. Such tables lack part of the clones; where checked against another copy, unresolved V genes explain under half of the gap, and the rest is unexplained. Recorded for this sample are roughly 300,000 clones; around 8.5% of them occurred a single time. Together, the top ten hold 1% of the sample. Their recognized antigens are unknown. Source material: central memory CD4+ T cells from blood. The source is a man between 25 and 39 years old with type 1 diabetes.

This clone was seen only a few times. V is TRBV7-2 and J is TRBJ2-5; D possibly matches TRBD1 or TRBD2 (6 bases each). The germline V gene encodes CDR1 SGHTA and CDR2 FQGNSA. The V and J ends lost 6 bases and 4 bases respectively, with 12 bases between them. There are 13 residues in the CDR3. DNA for the CDR3: TGTGCCAGCAGGGGGGGCCTTGGAGAGACCCAGTACTTC. This gives the protein CASRGGLGETQYF.

The table lists this clone with a few counts. One end of the junction is discordant with germline, which a read error may explain. The CDR3 region is CASSPGQQETQYF. Here the CDR3 DNA reads TGTGCTAGCAGCCCGGGGCAGCAAGAGACCCAGTACTTC. The rearrangement joins TRBV7-7 to TRBJ2-5, with D perhaps matching TRBD1 or TRBD2 (5 bases each). The CDR3 runs 13 residues. Germline CDR1 SSHAT, CDR2 FNYEAQ (reference sequence). Looking up the rest from reference TRBV7-7 and TRBJ2-5 gives the full variable domain: GAGVSQSPRYKVTKRGQDVTLRCDPISSHATLYWYQQALGQGPEFLTYFNYEAQPDKSGLPSDRFSAERPEGSISTLTIQRTEQRDSAMYRCASSPGQQETQYFGPGTRLLVL.

V and J are TRBV10-3 and TRBJ2-7; TRBD2 agrees at 11 bases. The CDR3 loop spans 17 amino acids. The germline V gene has CDR1 ENHRY and CDR2 SYGVKD. J gave up 5 bases and V 3 bases, and 12 bases lay outside the gene matches. The CDR3 DNA reads TGTGCCATCAGTGAACCCACTAGCGGGGGCCGGGCGGACGAGCAGTACTTC. It translates to CAISEPTSGGRADEQYF.

The table lists this clone with a few counts. Other DNA sequences in this sample translate to the same CDR3. The chain carries TRBV20-1 and TRBJ2-5; perhaps TRBD2 as D (6 bases). V was trimmed by 6 bases and J by 8 bases, leaving 13 bases between them. Germline lookup yields CDR1 DFQATT and CDR2 SNEGSKA (reference sequence). The CDR3 extends over 11 amino acids. This CDR3 reads CSATGGETQYF. CDR3 in DNA: TGCAGTGCAACCGGAGGGGAAACCCAGTACTTC.

The chain recombines TRBV5-6 with TRBJ1-6, with D uncertain. In germline, CDR1 is SGHDT, CDR2 YYEEEE. V was shortened by 0 bases and J by 13 bases, with 8 bases between the two germline ends. The CDR3 runs 12 residues. DNA for the CDR3: TGTGCCAGCAGCTTGGACGTGGGTCCCCTCCACTTT. Translation: CASSLDVGPLHF. Together with reference TRBV5-6 and TRBJ1-6, the CDR3 gives the full variable domain: DAGVTQSPTHLIKTRGQQVTLRCSPKSGHDTVSWYQQALGQGPQFIFQYYEEEERQRGNFPDRFSGHQFPNYSSELNVNALLLGDSALYLCASSLDVGPLHFGNGTRLTVT.

This clone appeared once. V usage is TRBV2 and J usage is TRBJ1-5; no clear D gene. Germline values: CDR1 SNHLY, CDR2 FYNNEI. The length of the CDR3 is 14 residues. The ends were cut back, 5 bases at V and 3 bases at J, with 11 bases in the middle. In DNA form, the CDR3 reads TGTGCCAGCAGTCCTGACGTACCCAATCAGCCCCAGCATTTT. This translates into CASSPDVPNQPQHF.

The chain links TRBV6-1 to TRBJ1-2; 9 bases align to TRBD1. Trimming removed 4 bases from V and 3 bases from J; junction bases left unmatched: 9. From germline, CDR1 is MNHNS and CDR2 SASEGT. This CDR3 is built from 16 residues. The CDR3 spells CASSVIWDRVDYGYTF. CDR3 coding DNA: TGTGCCAGCAGTGTTATTTGGGACAGGGTCGACTATGGCTACACCTTC.

Comment on this clone: The sample holds other DNA sequences that translate to the same CDR3. The rearrangement joins TRBV5-1 to TRBJ2-5, with 7 bases fitting TRBD1. CDR3 size: 13 residues. Germline V CDR1 and CDR2: SGHRS, YFSETQ. Losses at the gene ends were 5 bases for V and 4 bases for J; bases not matched to a gene: 5. The CDR3 region is CASSRGQGETQYF. CDR3 in DNA: TGCGCCAGCAGTAGGGGGCAGGGAGAGACCCAGTACTTC.

This clone was detected ten times or more. The chain uses TRBV7-9 and TRBJ2-7; 9 nucleotides match TRBD2. The CDR3 spans 13 residues. The V gene end was trimmed by 8 bases and the J gene end by 4 bases; junction bases not matched to a gene: 6. Germline CDR1 SEHNR, CDR2 FQNEAQ (reference sequence). CDR3 DNA: TGTGCCAGCGGCCCTAGCGGGACTTACGAGCAGTACTTC. It codes for CASGPSGTYEQYF.

This clone was seen more than once but under ten times. The chain joins TRBV19 to TRBJ2-7; TRBD1 agrees at 8 bases. The germline V gene encodes CDR1 LNHDA and CDR2 SQIVND (reference sequence). CDR3 length: 14 amino acids. The trim removed 7 bases at V and 3 bases at J, leaving 8 bases unmatched. The CDR3 spells CASTSTGEIYEQYF. CDR3 nucleotide sequence: TGTGCCAGTACCTCGACAGGGGAAATCTACGAGCAGTACTTC.